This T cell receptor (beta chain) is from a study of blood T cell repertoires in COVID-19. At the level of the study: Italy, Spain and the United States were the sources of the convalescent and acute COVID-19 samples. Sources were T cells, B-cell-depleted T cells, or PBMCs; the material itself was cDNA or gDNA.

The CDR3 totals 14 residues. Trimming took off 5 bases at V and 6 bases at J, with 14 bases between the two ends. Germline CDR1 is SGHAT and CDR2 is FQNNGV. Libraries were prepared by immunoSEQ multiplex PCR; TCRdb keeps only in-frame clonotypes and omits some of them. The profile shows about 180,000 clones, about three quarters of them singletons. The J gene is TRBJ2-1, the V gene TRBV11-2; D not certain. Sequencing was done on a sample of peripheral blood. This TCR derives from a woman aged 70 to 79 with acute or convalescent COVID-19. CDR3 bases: TGTGCCAGCAGCCCCCTAAGTACGGGCAATGAGCAGTTCTTC. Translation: CASSPLSTGNEQFF.